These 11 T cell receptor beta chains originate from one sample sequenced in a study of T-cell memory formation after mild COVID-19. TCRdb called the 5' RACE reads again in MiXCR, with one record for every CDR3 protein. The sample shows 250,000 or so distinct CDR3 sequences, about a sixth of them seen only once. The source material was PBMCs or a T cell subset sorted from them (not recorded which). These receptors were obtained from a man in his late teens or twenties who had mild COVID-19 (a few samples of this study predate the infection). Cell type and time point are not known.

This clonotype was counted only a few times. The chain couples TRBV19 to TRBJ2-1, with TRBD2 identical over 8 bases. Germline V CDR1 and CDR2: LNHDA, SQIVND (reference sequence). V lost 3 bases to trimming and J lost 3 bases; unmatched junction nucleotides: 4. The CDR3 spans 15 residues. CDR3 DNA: TGTGCCAGTAGTATTGCGGGGGGAGACTACAATGAGCAGTTCTTC. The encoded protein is CASSIAGGDYNEQFF.

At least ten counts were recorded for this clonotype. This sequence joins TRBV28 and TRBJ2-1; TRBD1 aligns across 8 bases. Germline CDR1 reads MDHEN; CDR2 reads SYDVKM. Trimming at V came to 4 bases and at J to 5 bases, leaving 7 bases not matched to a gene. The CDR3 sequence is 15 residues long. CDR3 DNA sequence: TGTGCCAGCAGTTCATCCGGGACAGGAAACAATGAGCAGTTCTTC. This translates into CASSSSGTGNNEQFF.

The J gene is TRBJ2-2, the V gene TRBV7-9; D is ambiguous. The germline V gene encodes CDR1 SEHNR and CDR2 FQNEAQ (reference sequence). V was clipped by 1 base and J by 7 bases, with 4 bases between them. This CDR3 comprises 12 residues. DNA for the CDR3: TGTGCCAGCAGCTTAGAGGGCGGGGAGCTGTTTTTT. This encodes CASSLEGGELFF.

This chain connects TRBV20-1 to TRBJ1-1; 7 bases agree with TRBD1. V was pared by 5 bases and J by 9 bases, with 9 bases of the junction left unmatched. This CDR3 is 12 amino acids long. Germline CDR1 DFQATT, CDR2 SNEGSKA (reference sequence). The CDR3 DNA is TGCAGTGCTTATCGACAGGGACTGAAAGCTTTCTTT. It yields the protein CSAYRQGLKAFF.

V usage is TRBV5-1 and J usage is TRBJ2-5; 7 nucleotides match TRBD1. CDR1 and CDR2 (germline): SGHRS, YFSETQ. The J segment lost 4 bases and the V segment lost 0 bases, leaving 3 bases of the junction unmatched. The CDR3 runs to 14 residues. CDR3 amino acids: CASSLEGQRETQYF. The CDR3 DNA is TGCGCCAGCAGCTTGGAGGGACAGCGAGAGACCCAGTACTTC.

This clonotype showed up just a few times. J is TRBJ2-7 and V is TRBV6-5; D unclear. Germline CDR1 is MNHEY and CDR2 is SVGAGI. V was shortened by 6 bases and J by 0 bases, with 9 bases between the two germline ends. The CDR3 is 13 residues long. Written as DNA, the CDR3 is TGTGCCAGCAGACGCCCGGACTCCTACGAGCAGTACTTC. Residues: CASRRPDSYEQYF.

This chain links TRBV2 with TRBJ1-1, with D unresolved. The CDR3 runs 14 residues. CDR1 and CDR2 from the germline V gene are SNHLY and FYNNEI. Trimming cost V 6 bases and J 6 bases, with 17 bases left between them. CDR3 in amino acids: CASSEIRVGAEAFF. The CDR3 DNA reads TGTGCCAGCAGCGAGATTAGGGTTGGTGCTGAAGCTTTCTTT.

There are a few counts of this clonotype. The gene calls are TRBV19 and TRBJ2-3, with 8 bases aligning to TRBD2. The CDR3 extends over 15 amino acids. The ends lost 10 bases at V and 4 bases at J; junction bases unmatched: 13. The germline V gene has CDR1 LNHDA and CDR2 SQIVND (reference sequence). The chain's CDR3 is CATTLRAGGADTQYF. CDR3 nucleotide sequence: TGTGCCACCACCCTTCGGGCGGGGGGTGCAGATACGCAGTATTTT.

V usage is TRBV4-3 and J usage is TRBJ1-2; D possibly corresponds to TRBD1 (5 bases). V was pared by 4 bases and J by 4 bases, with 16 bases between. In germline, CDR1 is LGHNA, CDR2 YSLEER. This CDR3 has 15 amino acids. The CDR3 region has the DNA TGCGCCAGCAGCCGGGATACTCAGGGATTCTATGGCTACACCTTC. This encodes CASSRDTQGFYGYTF.

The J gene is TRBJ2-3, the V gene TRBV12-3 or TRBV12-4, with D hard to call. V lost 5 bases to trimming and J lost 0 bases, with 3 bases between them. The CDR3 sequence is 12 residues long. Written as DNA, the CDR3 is TGTGCCAGCAGTAAAAGCACAGATACGCAGTATTTT. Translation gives CASSKSTDTQYF.

Written as DNA, the CDR3 is TGTGCCAGCAGCCCCGTCAGGGGGACCTCGCGGGAGACCCAGTACTTC. It translates to CASSPVRGTSRETQYF. The chain combines TRBV5-4 with TRBJ2-5, with TRBD1 matching 7 bases. This CDR3 has 16 residues. Germline lookup yields CDR1 SGHNT and CDR2 YYREEE (reference sequence). J was trimmed by 5 bases and V by 4 bases; bases with no gene match: 14.